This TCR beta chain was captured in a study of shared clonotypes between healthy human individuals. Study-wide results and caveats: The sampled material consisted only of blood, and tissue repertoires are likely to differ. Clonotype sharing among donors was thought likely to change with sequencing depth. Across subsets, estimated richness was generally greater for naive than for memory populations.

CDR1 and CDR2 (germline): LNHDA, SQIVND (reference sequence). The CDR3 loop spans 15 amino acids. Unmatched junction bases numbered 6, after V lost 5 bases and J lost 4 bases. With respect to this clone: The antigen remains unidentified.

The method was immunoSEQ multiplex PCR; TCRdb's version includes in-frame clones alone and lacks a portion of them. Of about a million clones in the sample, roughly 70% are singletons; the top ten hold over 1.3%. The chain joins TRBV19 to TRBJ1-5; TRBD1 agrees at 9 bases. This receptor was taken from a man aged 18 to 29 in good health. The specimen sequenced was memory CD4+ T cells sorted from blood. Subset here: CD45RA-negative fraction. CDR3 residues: CASSWETGGNQPQHF. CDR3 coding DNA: TGTGCCAGTAGTTGGGAGACAGGGGGTAATCAGCCCCAGCATTTT.